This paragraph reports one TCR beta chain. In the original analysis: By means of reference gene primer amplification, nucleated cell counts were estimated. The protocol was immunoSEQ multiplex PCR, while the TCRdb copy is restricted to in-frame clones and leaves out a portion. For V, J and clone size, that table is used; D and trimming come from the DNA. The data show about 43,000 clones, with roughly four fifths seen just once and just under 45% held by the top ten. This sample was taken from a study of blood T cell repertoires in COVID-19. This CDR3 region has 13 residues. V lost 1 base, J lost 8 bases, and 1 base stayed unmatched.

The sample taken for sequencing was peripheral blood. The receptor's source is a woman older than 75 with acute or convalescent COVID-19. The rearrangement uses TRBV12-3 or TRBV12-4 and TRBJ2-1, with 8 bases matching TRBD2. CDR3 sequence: CASSLGRGDEQFF. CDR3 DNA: TGTGCCAGCAGTTTAGGGCGGGGGGATGAGCAGTTCTTC.